The entry below gives a single T cell receptor beta chain sequence along with its context. Its antigen is currently unknown. The data stem from a study of cytomegalovirus exposure and HLA in healthy donors. The overall study: In a later analysis, it was reported that the approximately 110 validation repertoires had been produced on the same platform as the roughly 700 repertoires belonging to the first cohort.

Some clones are missing from TCRdb's copy, which holds only in-frame ones; the method was immunoSEQ multiplex PCR. The profile shows about 130,000 clones, approximately 94% of them singletons. V trimming: 5 bases; J trimming: 0 bases; junction bases outside the gene matches: 6. This CDR3 spans 15 amino acids. CDR1 is LNHDA, CDR2 SQIVND, per germline (reference sequence). General study findings and limits: TCR clusters originating in the first cohort tended to co-occur in the approximately 130 validation repertoires, according to a later analysis. Diagnosis of cytomegalovirus status made by the classifier reportedly showed high specificity and sensitivity.

The chain is built from TRBV19 and TRBJ2-7; 8 nucleotides match TRBD1. The sample taken for sequencing was PBMCs. This clonotype was sampled from a woman under 30 in good health and CMV-seronegative. The CDR3 region is CASSPSGQDSYEQYF. The CDR3 DNA reads as TGTGCCAGTAGTCCCTCGGGACAGGACTCCTACGAGCAGTACTTC. The full variable domain, completed using reference TRBV19 and TRBJ2-7, is DGGITQSPKYLFRKEGQNVTLSCEQNLNHDAMYWYRQDPGQGLRLIYYSQIVNDFQKGDIAEGYSVSREKKESFPLTVTSAQKNPTAFYLCASSPSGQDSYEQYFGPGTRLTVT.